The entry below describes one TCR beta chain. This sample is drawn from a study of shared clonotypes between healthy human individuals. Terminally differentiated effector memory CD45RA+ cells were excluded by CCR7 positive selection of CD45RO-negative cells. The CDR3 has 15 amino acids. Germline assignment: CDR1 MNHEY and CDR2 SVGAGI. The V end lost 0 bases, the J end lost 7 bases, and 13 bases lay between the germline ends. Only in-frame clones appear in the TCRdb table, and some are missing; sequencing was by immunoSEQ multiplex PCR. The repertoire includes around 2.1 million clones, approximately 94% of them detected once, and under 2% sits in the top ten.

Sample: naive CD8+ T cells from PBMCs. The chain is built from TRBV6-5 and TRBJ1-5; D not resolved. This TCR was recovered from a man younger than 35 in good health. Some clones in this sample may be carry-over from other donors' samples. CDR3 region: CASSYSISPGQPQHF. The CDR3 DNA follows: TGTGCCAGCAGTTACTCGATCTCTCCGGGCCAGCCCCAGCATTTT.